This T cell receptor beta chain stems from a study of T cell responses to AZD1222 COVID-19 vaccine. Overall study results and limits: Spike was spanned by vaccine-associated CD4 TCRs, with dominance at 160-218 and 743-854. Females made up more of the donors, who were largely white British, and clonal diversity may have come out too low. Repertoire sampling occurred only after the peak T cell response.

The sample holds one count of this clone. Antigen unknown. The V gene end was trimmed by 4 bases and the J gene end by 2 bases; junction bases not matched to a gene: 7. This CDR3 has 15 residues. Germline V gene sequence: CDR1 SGHKS, CDR2 YYEKEE (reference sequence). Repertoires were generated with immunoSEQ multiplex PCR, while TCRdb's copy carries only in-frame clones and drops some. The sample shows tens of thousands of clones, roughly 80% of them seen only once. The source of this sequence is an adult in good health. This chain connects TRBV5-5 to TRBJ2-7; 9 positions match TRBD1. Sample: peripheral blood, taken on day 0 of AZD1222 vaccination. The CDR3 sequence is CASSLVGQGAYEQYF. Here the CDR3 DNA reads TGTGCCAGCAGCCTTGTGGGACAGGGAGCCTACGAGCAGTACTTC.